This T cell receptor beta chain came from a study of T cell responses to AZD1222 COVID-19 vaccine (dated by TCRdb to about 2021). About the full investigation: AZD1222 recipients whose second dose came at about 4 weeks and those whose second dose came at about 12 weeks were combined into one group, since spike-specific TCR depth and breadth did not differ between the two schedules. A total of approximately 230 trial participants underwent TCR sequencing, of whom about 210 received two doses of AZD1222 and some 25 received two doses of the MenACWY control vaccine. Trial participants were enrolled by age into 18-55, 56-69 and 70-plus year subgroups, with around 150, 28 and 57 TCR-sequenced participants respectively. Results and caveats for the whole study, not just this receptor: The 56-69-year group was small, and its depth increase did not reach significance, likely because of low power. Because no samples from the day 14 peak response were available, repertoires could be characterized only after the peak T cell response. Participants were mostly white British, with more females than males. The authors suggested clonal diversity may have been underestimated. A significant rise in spike-specific TCR breadth and depth was observed after two AZD1222 doses relative to day 0 and relative to MenACWY recipients. Reportedly, close to half of the unique spike-specific TCRs recognized epitopes lying outside the regions that are mutated in the B.1.351 and B.1.1.7 variants. Conclusions about previously exposed vaccinees are limited, since just five or six AZD1222 recipients were seropositive for SARS-CoV-2 at baseline. The whole spike protein was spanned by vaccine-associated CD4 TCRs, and dominant responses were seen in regions 160-218 and 743-854.

The label giving this sample's time point can be read as: baseline before first vaccination. Vaccinee samples were obtained from the UK trials COV001 and COV002, which included a single-blind randomized controlled phase 2/3 trial of AZD1222 (ChAdOx1 nCoV-19) in healthy adults. For TCRbeta chain sequencing, PBMC samples from trial participants were taken at day 0 and at day 28 after the second dose. A word on this clone: Its antigen has not been determined. Within one base of it there is no much larger clone, and no base qualities were kept.

The CDR3 regions of human TCRbeta chains were subjected to immunosequencing. In the original analysis: TCRs in the repertoires were matched against a reference library of SARS-CoV-2-specific TCRs that had been generated with the MIRA antigen-specificity platform. Breadth was defined as the fraction of unique TCRs that were SARS-CoV-2-associated. Depth was defined as the fraction of total T cells that were SARS-CoV-2-associated. Using the MIRA data, every spike-specific TCR was mapped to the spike region that the TCR reacted to and assigned to either a CD4 or a CD8 class. Log10-transformed breadth and depth values were compared by one-way ANOVA with Sidak's multiple comparisons tests. This is the immuneACCESS table as TCRdb keeps it, with only in-frame sequences that have V and J called. A part of the clones is gone; compared with another copy, unresolved V genes explain less than half, and the rest is unexplained. V and J calls and clone size are those listed in that table; D and trimming were worked out from the DNA. In this sample the table shows 150,000 to 180,000 clones, 88% of which occur a single time. The ten top clones hold around 3% of the sample.

The TCR was taken from an adult in good health. The sample here was peripheral blood, taken on day 0 of AZD1222 vaccination.

The nucleotide sequence reads TGCGCCAGCAGCCAAGGACTAGCGGACACAGATACGCAGTATTTT. This yields the protein CASSQGLADTDTQYF. The chain links TRBV4-1 with TRBJ2-3; 9 bases in the junction line up with TRBD2. From the germline V gene, CDR1 is MGHRA and CDR2 is YSYEKL. The CDR3 covers 15 residues, taking in both the cysteine and the phenylalanine. Of the read, only the CDR3 DNA is kept; its 45 bases are in frame from base 1. At the junction V is shortened by 1 base and J by 2 bases; bases outside the gene matches: 1.